Given below is one T cell receptor (beta chain) in context. The data belong to a study of blood T cell repertoires in COVID-19. Across the whole study: Acute and convalescent COVID-19 samples came from the United States, Italy and Spain. Sample material is recorded as cDNA or gDNA derived from T cells, B-cell-depleted T cells, or PBMCs.

This table comes from immunoSEQ multiplex PCR, and its TCRdb copy is limited to in-frame clones, with some not included. The sample comprises around 100,000 clones, more than 85% of which are singletons, and 5.5% to 7% rests with the top ten. The sample taken for sequencing was peripheral blood. The clonotype originates from a human donor in a cohort sampled during active COVID-19.

The chain's CDR3 is CAWTSGYNEQFF. The CDR3 nucleotides read TGTGCCTGGACCAGCGGCTACAATGAGCAGTTCTTC. J is TRBJ2-1 and V is TRBV30; tentatively, D is TRBD2 (5 bases). V dropped 4 bases and J dropped 3 bases, with 7 bases sitting between them. Germline values: CDR1 GTSNPN, CDR2 SVGIG (reference sequence). The CDR3 length is 12 residues.